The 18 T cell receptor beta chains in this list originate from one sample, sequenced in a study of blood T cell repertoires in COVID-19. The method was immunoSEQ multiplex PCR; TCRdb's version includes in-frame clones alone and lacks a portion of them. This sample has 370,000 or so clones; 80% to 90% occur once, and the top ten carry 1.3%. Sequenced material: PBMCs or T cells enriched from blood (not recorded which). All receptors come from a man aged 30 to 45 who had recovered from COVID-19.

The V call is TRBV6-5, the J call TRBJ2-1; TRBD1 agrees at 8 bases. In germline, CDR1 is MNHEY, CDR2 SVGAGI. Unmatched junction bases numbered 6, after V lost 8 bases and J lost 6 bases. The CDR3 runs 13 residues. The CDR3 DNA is TGTGCCAGCGAGGACAGGGCGGCCAATGAGCAGTTCTTC. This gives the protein CASEDRAANEQFF.

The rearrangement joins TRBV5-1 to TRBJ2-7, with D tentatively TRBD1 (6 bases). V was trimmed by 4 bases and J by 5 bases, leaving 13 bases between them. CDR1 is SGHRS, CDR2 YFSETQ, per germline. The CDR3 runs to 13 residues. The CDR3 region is CASSPQGFHEQYF. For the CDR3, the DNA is TGCGCCAGCAGCCCACAGGGATTCCACGAGCAGTACTTC.

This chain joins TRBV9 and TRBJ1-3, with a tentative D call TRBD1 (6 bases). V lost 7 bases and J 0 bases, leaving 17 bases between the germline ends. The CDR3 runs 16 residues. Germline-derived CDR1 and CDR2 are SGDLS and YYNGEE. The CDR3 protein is CASRGGGGISGNTIYF. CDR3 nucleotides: TGTGCCAGCCGCGGGGGCGGGGGAATCTCTGGAAACACCATATATTTT.

The CDR3 sequence is CASSQGRDRVYGYTF. In DNA, the CDR3 is TGCGCCAGCAGCCAGGGTCGGGACAGGGTCTATGGCTACACCTTC. The chain is built from TRBV4-3 and TRBJ1-2; the match to TRBD1 covers 9 bases. V dropped 3 bases and J dropped 4; count of bases not matched to a gene: 6. In germline, CDR1 is LGHNA, CDR2 YSLEER. The CDR3 runs 15 residues.

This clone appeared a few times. The chain's CDR3 is CASSSSGQGGTEAFF. In DNA form, the CDR3 reads TGCGCCAGCAGCTCCTCCGGACAGGGAGGAACTGAAGCTTTCTTT. The chain combines TRBV5-1 with TRBJ1-1; 8 nucleotides match TRBD1. V gave up 3 bases and J gave up 5 bases; unmatched junction bases: 9. Looked up from germline, CDR1 is SGHRS and CDR2 is YFSETQ. The CDR3 runs 15 residues.

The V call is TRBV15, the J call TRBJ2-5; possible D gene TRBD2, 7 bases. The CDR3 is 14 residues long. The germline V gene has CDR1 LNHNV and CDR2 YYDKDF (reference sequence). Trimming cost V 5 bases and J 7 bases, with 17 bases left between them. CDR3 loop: CATSVNRGAGTQYF. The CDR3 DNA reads TGTGCCACCAGCGTAAATCGGGGGGCGGGGACCCAGTACTTC.

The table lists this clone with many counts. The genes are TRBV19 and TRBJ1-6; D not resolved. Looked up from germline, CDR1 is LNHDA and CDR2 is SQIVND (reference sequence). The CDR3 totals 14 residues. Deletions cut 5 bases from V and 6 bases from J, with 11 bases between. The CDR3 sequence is CASSASVGNSPLHF. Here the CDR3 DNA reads TGTGCCAGTAGTGCCTCAGTTGGTAATTCACCCCTCCACTTT.

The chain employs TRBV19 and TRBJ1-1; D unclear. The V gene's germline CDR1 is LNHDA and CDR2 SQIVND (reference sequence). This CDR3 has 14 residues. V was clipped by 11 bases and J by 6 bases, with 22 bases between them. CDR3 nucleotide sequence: TGTGCCGCGGCCCCCCCAGCCGGTTGGGCTGAAGCTTTCTTT. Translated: CAAAPPAGWAEAFF. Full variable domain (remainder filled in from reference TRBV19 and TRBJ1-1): DGGITQSPKYLFRKEGQNVTLSCEQNLNHDAMYWYRQDPGQGLRLIYYSQIVNDFQKGDIAEGYSVSREKKESFPLTVTSAQKNPTAFYLCAAAPPAGWAEAFFGQGTRLTVV.

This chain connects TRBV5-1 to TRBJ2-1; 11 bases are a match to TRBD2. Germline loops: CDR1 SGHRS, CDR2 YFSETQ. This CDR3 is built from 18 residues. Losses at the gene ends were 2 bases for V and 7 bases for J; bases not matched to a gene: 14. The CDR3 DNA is TGCGCCAGCAGCTTTGGGACTAGCGGACAAGCAGTCAATAATGAGCAGTTCTTC. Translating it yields CASSFGTSGQAVNNEQFF. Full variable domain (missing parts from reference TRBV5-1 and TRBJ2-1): KAGVTQTPRYLIKTRGQQVTLSCSPISGHRSVSWYQQTPGQGLQFLFEYFSETQRNKGNFPGRFSGRQFSNSRSEMNVSTLELGDSALYLCASSFGTSGQAVNNEQFFGPGTRLTVL.

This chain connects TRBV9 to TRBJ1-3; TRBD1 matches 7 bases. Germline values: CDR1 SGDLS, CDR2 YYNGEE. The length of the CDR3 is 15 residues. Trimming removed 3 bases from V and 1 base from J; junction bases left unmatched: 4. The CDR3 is CASSARQGSGNTIYF. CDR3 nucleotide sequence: TGTGCCAGCAGCGCCAGACAGGGATCTGGAAACACCATATATTTT.

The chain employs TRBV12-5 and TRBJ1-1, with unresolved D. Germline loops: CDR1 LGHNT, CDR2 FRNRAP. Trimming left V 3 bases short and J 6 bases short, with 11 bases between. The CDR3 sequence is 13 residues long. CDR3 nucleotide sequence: TGTGCTAGTGGTTTAAAATTAGCCTCTGAAGCTTTCTTT. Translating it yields CASGLKLASEAFF.

The CDR3 loop is CASSRDRDYEKLFF. DNA of the CDR3: TGCGCCAGCAGCAGGGACAGGGATTATGAAAAACTGTTTTTT. V gene TRBV5-1 combines with J gene TRBJ1-4; 9 bases agree with TRBD1. The CDR3 length is 14 residues. The V segment lost 4 bases and the J segment 6 bases; nucleotides outside the gene matches: 4. Germline V lookup: CDR1 SGHRS, CDR2 YFSETQ.

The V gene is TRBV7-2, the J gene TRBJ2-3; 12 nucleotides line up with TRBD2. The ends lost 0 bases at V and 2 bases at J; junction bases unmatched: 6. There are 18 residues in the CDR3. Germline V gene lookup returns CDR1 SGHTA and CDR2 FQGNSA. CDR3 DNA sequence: TGTGCCAGCAGCTTAGCGCCCGGGACTAGCGGGTCCACAGATACGCAGTATTTT. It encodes CASSLAPGTSGSTDTQYF.

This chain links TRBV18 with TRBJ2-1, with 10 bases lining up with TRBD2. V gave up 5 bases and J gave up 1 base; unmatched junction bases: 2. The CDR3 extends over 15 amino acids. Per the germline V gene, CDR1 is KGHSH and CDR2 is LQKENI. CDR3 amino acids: CASSAAGGSYNEQFF. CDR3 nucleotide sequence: TGTGCCAGCTCAGCAGCGGGGGGGTCCTACAATGAGCAGTTCTTC.

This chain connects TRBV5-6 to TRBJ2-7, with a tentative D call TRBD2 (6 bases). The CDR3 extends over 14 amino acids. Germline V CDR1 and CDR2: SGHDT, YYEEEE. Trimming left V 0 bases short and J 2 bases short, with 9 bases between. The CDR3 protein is CASSLGGNPYEQYF. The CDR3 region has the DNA TGTGCCAGCAGCTTGGGCGGGAATCCCTACGAGCAGTACTTC.

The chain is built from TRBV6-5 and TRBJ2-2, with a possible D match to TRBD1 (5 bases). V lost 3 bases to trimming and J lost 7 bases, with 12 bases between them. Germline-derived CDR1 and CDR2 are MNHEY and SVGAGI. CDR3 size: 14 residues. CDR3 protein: CASSYGSGIGELFF. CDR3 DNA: TGTGCCAGCAGTTATGGGTCAGGGATCGGGGAGCTGTTTTTT.

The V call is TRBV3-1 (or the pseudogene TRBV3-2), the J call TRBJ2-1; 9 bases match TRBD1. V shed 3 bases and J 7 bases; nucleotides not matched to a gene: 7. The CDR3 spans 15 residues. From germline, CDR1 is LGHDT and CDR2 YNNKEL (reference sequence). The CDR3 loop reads CASSQEGTGLNEQFF. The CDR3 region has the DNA TGTGCCAGCAGCCAGGAAGGGACAGGGCTGAATGAGCAGTTCTTC.

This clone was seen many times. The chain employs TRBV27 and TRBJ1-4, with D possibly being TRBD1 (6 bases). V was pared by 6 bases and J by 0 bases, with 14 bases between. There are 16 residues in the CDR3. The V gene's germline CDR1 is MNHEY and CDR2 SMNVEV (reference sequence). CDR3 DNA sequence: TGTGCCAGCAGAGCGACAGGTTCCGCAACTAATGAAAAACTGTTTTTT. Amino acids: CASRATGSATNEKLFF.